This section outlines one T cell receptor beta chain sequence together with its context. What it recognizes is unknown. This specimen comes from a study of CD8+ T cells in alopecia areata. Study findings and constraints: Lesional scalp, especially alopecia totalis/universalis, showed higher clonality than normal scalp. Although TCR sharing was seen in mice, sharing across patients was less clear, possibly for HLA-related reasons. Besides other cells, scalp samples also yield sequences of resident alphabeta T cells from normal skin.

The CDR3 totals 15 residues. Per germline, CDR1 LNHNV and CDR2 YYDKDF (reference sequence). The V and J ends lost 7 bases and 4 bases, in that order; junction bases with no gene match: 6. Once RNA had been extracted, it was reverse transcribed into cDNA to act as the sequencing template. The data were produced by immunoSEQ multiplex PCR, yet TCRdb's version contains in-frame clones alone and is incomplete. The sample lists approximately 98,000 clones; approximately 59% were seen once. This TCR derives from a human donor in good health. V and J are TRBV15 and TRBJ2-3, with 12 nucleotides matching TRBD2. The sequencing sample was made of CD8+ T cells sorted from blood. The DNA for the CDR3 is TGTGCCACCACCGAACTAGCGGGGGGATCAGATACGCAGTATTTT. Protein sequence: CATTELAGGSDTQYF.